The 31 T cell receptor beta chains given below trace back to one sample, sequenced in a study of shared clonotypes between healthy human individuals. Clones were read by immunoSEQ multiplex PCR, and TCRdb kept only the in-frame ones, dropping some. Of over 1.5 million clones listed, around 98% are singletons. Input material: naive CD4+ T cells sorted from blood. As to subset: CD45RA+ positively selected. The receptors were sampled from a man aged 25 to 45 in good health.

The rearrangement links TRBV18 to TRBJ1-2; 7 positions agree with TRBD1. J gave up 3 bases and V 3 bases, and 7 bases lay outside the gene matches. The CDR3 length is 15 residues. The germline CDR1 and CDR2 sequences are KGHSH and LQKENI. DNA for the CDR3: TGTGCCAGCTCACCCGGAGGGGGCGCATACTATGGCTACACCTTC. Amino acids: CASSPGGGAYYGYTF.

This chain connects TRBV5-4 to TRBJ2-2; D uncertain. The germline gives CDR1 SGHNT, CDR2 YYREEE (reference sequence). The CDR3 spans 16 residues. The V end was cut by 3 bases, the J end by 1 base, with 13 bases between. CDR3 bases: TGTGCCAGCAGCTACGGGTACCTCAGGAACACCGGGGAGCTGTTTTTT. Encoded protein: CASSYGYLRNTGELFF.

The chain is built from TRBV27 and TRBJ1-4, with unresolved D. The V end lost 6 bases, the J end lost 5 bases, and 13 bases lay between the germline ends. Germline assignment: CDR1 MNHEY and CDR2 SMNVEV (reference sequence). The CDR3 is made up of 14 amino acids. CDR3 region: CASRAAGTNEKLFF. In DNA, the CDR3 is TGTGCCAGCAGGGCGGCAGGAACGAATGAAAAACTGTTTTTT.

The J gene is TRBJ1-5, the V gene TRBV30; D might be TRBD1 (5 bases). The germline V and J ends were trimmed by 2 bases and 4 bases, with 12 bases remaining between them. There are 14 residues in the CDR3. Germline V gene lookup returns CDR1 GTSNPN and CDR2 SVGIG (reference sequence). The DNA of the CDR3 is TGTGCCTGGAGTAGAAGGGGTAGTAATCAGCCCCAGCATTTT. This encodes CAWSRRGSNQPQHF.

Comment on this clone: Within the sample, other DNA sequences also encode this same CDR3. The chain combines TRBV27 with TRBJ1-5; D ambiguous. This CDR3 contains 15 residues. CDR1 and CDR2 (germline): MNHEY, SMNVEV (reference sequence). Trimming took 3 bases from V and 0 from J, leaving 9 bases between them. CDR3 region: CASSFLSGSNQPQHF. The CDR3 region has the DNA TGTGCCAGCAGTTTCCTAAGTGGTAGCAATCAGCCCCAGCATTTT.

In the case of this clone: Additional DNA sequences in this sample encode the identical CDR3. This chain links TRBV29-1 with TRBJ2-1; TRBD2 matches at 14 bases. The CDR3 sequence is 14 residues long. The germline CDR1 and CDR2 sequences are SQVTM and ANQGSEA. The junction had 3 bases not matched to a gene; V was cut back by 4 bases and J by 7 bases. The CDR3 DNA reads TGCAGCGTTGGACTAGCGGGAGGGCCGAATGAGCAGTTCTTC. This translates into CSVGLAGGPNEQFF.

This chain connects TRBV14 to TRBJ1-1; D remains unclear. The CDR3 runs to 13 residues. The V end was cut by 6 bases, the J end by 9 bases, with 17 bases between. Germline CDR1 and CDR2: SGHDN and FVKESK. The CDR3 bases are TGTGCCAGCAGTTTCCAAGGGAGGGCCCAAGCTTTCTTT. It encodes CASSFQGRAQAFF.

Details on this clone: In the same sample, other DNA sequences code for this CDR3. This chain connects TRBV18 to TRBJ2-1, with D tentatively TRBD2 (6 bases). With 2 bases removed from V and 4 bases from J, the gap between germline ends came to 12 bases. The CDR3 loop spans 15 amino acids. Germline CDR1 is KGHSH and CDR2 is LQKENI. CDR3 amino acids: CASSPSRERYNEQFF. Written as DNA, the CDR3 is TGTGCCAGCTCACCAAGTCGGGAGCGGTACAATGAGCAGTTCTTC.

The V call is TRBV10-3, the J call TRBJ2-2, with TRBD1 matching 7 bases. CDR1 and CDR2 from the germline V gene are ENHRY and SYGVKD. V was pared by 6 bases and J by 0 bases, with 1 base of the junction left unmatched. This CDR3 has 14 amino acids. The CDR3 sequence is CAIRGQPNTGELFF. The CDR3 DNA reads as TGTGCCATCAGGGGACAGCCGAACACCGGGGAGCTGTTTTTT.

The genes are TRBV4-3 and TRBJ1-3; D is undetermined. The CDR3 has 16 residues. V lost 0 bases, J lost 0 bases, and 9 bases lay in between. Germline V lookup: CDR1 LGHNA, CDR2 YSLEER. The CDR3 reads CASSQEQPNSGNTIYF. The CDR3 nucleotides are TGCGCCAGCAGCCAAGAACAGCCGAACTCTGGAAACACCATATATTTT.

This sequence joins TRBV5-8 and TRBJ1-2; D is unclear. The ends were cut back, 0 bases at V and 7 bases at J, with 7 bases in the middle. CDR1 and CDR2 (germline): SGHTS, YDEGEE. This CDR3 has 12 amino acids. The CDR3 sequence: CASSLGGVGYTF. Written as DNA, the CDR3 is TGTGCCAGCAGCTTGGGCGGGGTTGGCTACACCTTC.

The chain couples TRBV5-1 to TRBJ2-3, with D hard to call. The CDR3 loop spans 16 amino acids. V dropped 0 bases and J dropped 0 bases, with 11 bases sitting between them. Germline V gene data show CDR1 as SGHRS and CDR2 as YFSETQ. DNA of the CDR3: TGCGCCAGCAGCTTGGGTCTTCTAGATAGCACAGATACGCAGTATTTT. This gives the protein CASSLGLLDSTDTQYF.

The J gene is TRBJ2-2, the V gene TRBV5-5; D gene uncertain. The germline gives CDR1 SGHKS, CDR2 YYEKEE (reference sequence). The CDR3 spans 15 residues. Trimming left V 2 bases short and J 1 base short, with 9 bases between. CDR3 coding DNA: TGTGCCAGCAGCTTTTCCAGACAGAACACCGGGGAGCTGTTTTTT. Protein sequence: CASSFSRQNTGELFF.

This rearrangement joins TRBV9 to TRBJ2-2; 9 bases are shared with TRBD2. V gave up 0 bases and J gave up 4 bases; unmatched junction bases: 10. The germline CDR1 and CDR2 sequences are SGDLS and YYNGEE. This CDR3 region has 18 residues. CDR3 protein: CASSVVPSGVRGTGELFF. The CDR3 bases are TGTGCCAGCAGCGTAGTCCCTAGCGGGGTACGTGGCACCGGGGAGCTGTTTTTT. Combining the CDR3 with reference TRBV9 and TRBJ2-2 gives the whole variable domain DSGVTQTPKHLITATGQRVTLRCSPRSGDLSVYWYQQSLDQGLQFLIQYYNGEERAKGNILERFSAQQFPDLHSELNLSSLELGDSALYFCASSVVPSGVRGTGELFFGEGSRLTVL.

The V call is TRBV5-1, the J call TRBJ2-1; 7 nucleotides align to TRBD1. CDR3 size: 18 residues. Trimming removed 1 base from V and 1 base from J; junction bases left unmatched: 11. CDR1 is SGHRS and CDR2 is YFSETQ in the germline V gene. The CDR3 sequence is CASSLLLGGGGSYNEQFF. In DNA form, the CDR3 reads TGCGCCAGCAGCTTGCTCCTAGGGGGCGGCGGATCCTACAATGAGCAGTTCTTC.

Worth noting for this clone: Other DNA sequences in this specimen translate into the identical CDR3. The chain is built from TRBV9 and TRBJ2-6; no reliable D call. From germline, CDR1 is SGDLS and CDR2 YYNGEE. This CDR3 contains 15 residues. V gave up 0 bases and J gave up 1 base, with 5 bases separating them. The CDR3 bases are TGTGCCAGCAGCGTAGGTCCGTCTGGGGCCAACGTCCTGACTTTC. Translated: CASSVGPSGANVLTF.

As concerns this clone: Other DNA sequences in the sample encode the same CDR3. V usage is TRBV6-1 and J usage is TRBJ1-5; the D gene is possibly TRBD1 (5 bases). V lost 3 bases and J lost 3, with 6 bases in between. The CDR3 is 13 residues long. CDR1 MNHNS and CDR2 SASEGT come from the germline V gene. The CDR3 DNA is TGTGCCAGCAGTGAGGGACTCAATCAGCCCCAGCATTTT. Its protein is CASSEGLNQPQHF.

The V gene is TRBV28, the J gene TRBJ2-7, with D perhaps matching TRBD1 (5 bases). The CDR3 contains 13 residues. The V end was cut by 6 bases, the J end by 3 bases, with 12 bases between. Looked up from germline, CDR1 is MDHEN and CDR2 is SYDVKM. CDR3 coding DNA: TGTGCCAGCAGAGCAACAGGATACTACGAGCAGTACTTC. It codes for CASRATGYYEQYF. The full variable domain, in which reference TRBV28 and TRBJ2-7 provide the parts outside the CDR3, is DVKVTQSSRYLVKRTGEKVFLECVQDMDHENMFWYRQDPGLGLRLIYFSYDVKMKEKGDIPEGYSVSREKKERFSLILESASTNQTSMYLCASRATGYYEQYFGPGTRLTVT.

The rearrangement joins TRBV5-1 to TRBJ2-5; 7 positions match TRBD1. The CDR3 totals 15 residues. Germline V gives CDR1 SGHRS, CDR2 YFSETQ. Trimming removed 4 bases from V and 4 bases from J; junction bases left unmatched: 10. The CDR3 is CASSPDRASGETQYF. Here the CDR3 DNA reads TGCGCCAGCAGCCCCGACAGGGCATCGGGAGAGACCCAGTACTTC.

The chain links TRBV15 to TRBJ2-7; 8 bases match TRBD2. The germline gives CDR1 LNHNV, CDR2 YYDKDF (reference sequence). Losses at the gene ends were 7 bases for V and 2 bases for J; bases not matched to a gene: 7. The CDR3 loop spans 14 amino acids. The CDR3 sequence is CATNPGGTAYEQYF. CDR3 nucleotide sequence: TGTGCCACCAACCCGGGGGGGACGGCCTACGAGCAGTACTTC. The entire variable domain, with the rest obtained from reference TRBV15 and TRBJ2-7, is as follows: DAMVIQNPRYQVTQFGKPVTLSCSQTLNHNVMYWYQQKSSQAPKLLFHYYDKDFNNEADTPDNFQSRRPNTSFCFLDIRSPGLGDTAMYLCATNPGGTAYEQYFGPGTRLTVT.

V gene TRBV18 combines with J gene TRBJ2-7; 7 nucleotides align to TRBD2. Germline lookup yields CDR1 KGHSH and CDR2 LQKENI. V lost 6 bases, J lost 5 bases, and 13 bases stayed unmatched. The CDR3 is made up of 15 amino acids. DNA of the CDR3: TGTGCCAGCTCCTCTCCGCCGCGGGAGCTGCACGAGCAGTACTTC. This gives the protein CASSSPPRELHEQYF.

The gene calls are TRBV29-1 and TRBJ1-4; D call uncertain. Trimming cost V 6 bases and J 10 bases, with 18 bases left between them. CDR1 is SQVTM and CDR2 is ANQGSEA in the germline V gene. The CDR3 totals 13 residues. CDR3 sequence reads: CSVWSAEIGKLFF. CDR3 DNA sequence: TGCAGCGTCTGGTCGGCCGAGATCGGAAAACTGTTTTTT.

This clone was counted once. V is TRBV5-6 and J is TRBJ1-3, with no clear D. The V and J ends lost 1 base and 4 bases respectively, with 9 bases between them. The CDR3 contains 14 residues. The germline CDR1 and CDR2 sequences are SGHDT and YYEEEE. The CDR3 is CASSLIGPGNTIYF. As DNA, the CDR3 is TGTGCCAGCAGCTTGATAGGGCCCGGAAACACCATATATTTT.

This rearrangement joins TRBV29-1 to TRBJ2-2; 8 bases fit TRBD2. CDR1 and CDR2 from the germline V gene are SQVTM and ANQGSEA. The CDR3 spans 14 residues. The V gene end was trimmed by 4 bases and the J gene end by 7 bases; junction bases not matched to a gene: 8. In nucleotides, the CDR3 is TGCAGCGTTGGAACGGGAGGGCCTTACGGGGAGCTGTTTTTT. Translation: CSVGTGGPYGELFF.

CDR3 in amino acids: CASRSRDRAYGGYTF. The CDR3 coding sequence is TGTGCCAGCAGGTCCCGGGACAGAGCCTATGGTGGCTACACCTTC. V gene TRBV2 combines with J gene TRBJ1-2, with 7 bases fitting TRBD1. The CDR3 has 15 amino acids. The germline gives CDR1 SNHLY, CDR2 FYNNEI. The V gene end was trimmed by 6 bases and the J gene end by 7 bases; junction bases not matched to a gene: 14.

The chain employs TRBV29-1 and TRBJ1-2; D remains ambiguous. The CDR3 is made up of 11 amino acids. V lost 6 bases, J lost 4 bases, and 9 bases lay in between. Germline-derived CDR1 and CDR2 are SQVTM and ANQGSEA. CDR3 DNA: TGCAGCGTGGGCAACAGCTATGGCTACACCTTC. It codes for CSVGNSYGYTF.

The chain links TRBV7-8 to TRBJ2-7; 9 bases are a match to TRBD1. Per the germline V gene, CDR1 is SGHVS and CDR2 is FQNEAQ. Germline trimming cut 6 bases from V and 2 bases from J; bases unmatched to any gene: 5. The CDR3 totals 14 residues. For the CDR3, the DNA is TGTGCCAGCAGGACCGGGACAGGGACCTACGAGCAGTACTTC. Its protein product is CASRTGTGTYEQYF.

V usage is TRBV7-2 and J usage is TRBJ2-1, with 12 nucleotides matching TRBD2. V shed 6 bases, J shed 8 bases, and the junction held 11 bases outside the gene matches. CDR1 is SGHTA, CDR2 FQGNSA, per germline. The length of the CDR3 is 16 residues. The CDR3 sequence: CASRKSRLAGDYEQFF. CDR3 DNA sequence: TGTGCCAGCAGAAAAAGTAGACTAGCGGGAGACTATGAGCAGTTCTTC.

With regard to this clone: This same CDR3 is encoded by further DNA sequences in the sample. V usage is TRBV11-2 and J usage is TRBJ1-1; D is unresolved. The germline CDR1 and CDR2 sequences are SGHAT and FQNNGV. CDR3 length equals 13 residues. V was pared by 1 base and J by 5 bases, with 8 bases between. In nucleotides, the CDR3 is TGTGCCAGCAGCTTAGCGGGCGGTACTGAAGCTTTCTTT. Residues: CASSLAGGTEAFF.

The chain links TRBV5-1 to TRBJ2-7; D is possibly TRBD2 (8 bases). Looked up from germline, CDR1 is SGHRS and CDR2 is YFSETQ. CDR3 size: 15 residues. V was cut by 3 bases and J by 4 bases, with 17 bases left in between. The chain's CDR3 is CASSSGGGSRYEQYF. The CDR3 nucleotides are TGCGCCAGCAGCTCGGGAGGGGGCAGTAGGTACGAGCAGTACTTC.

The CDR3 region has the DNA TGCAGTGCTAGACCCCTCGTTAAGGCTTTCTTT. Encoded protein: CSARPLVKAFF. The rearrangement uses TRBV20-1 and TRBJ1-1; no definite D call. The V end was cut by 2 bases, the J end by 11 bases, with 12 bases between. This CDR3 is built from 11 residues. Per the germline V gene, CDR1 is DFQATT and CDR2 is SNEGSKA (reference sequence).